This T cell receptor beta chain was captured by sequencing in a study of beta chain features in type 1 diabetes. As for the study in general: Researchers looked at 95 million to 140 million sorted cells across all samples. Study findings and constraints: Equally in patients and controls, PCR might preferentially amplify shorter templates. Researchers report that Type 1 diabetes patients had moderately but significantly shorter TCRB CDR3s across all four CD4+ subsets.

Remarks on this clone: Antigen unknown.

Germline V gene sequence: CDR1 SNHLY, CDR2 FYNNEI. The CDR3 sequence is 13 residues long. V dropped 6 bases and J dropped 1 base, with 9 bases sitting between them. Every bit of the isolated RNA underwent reverse transcription, so sequencing read expressed TCRB transcripts. There were around 3.5 million reads on average in the naive, central memory and regulatory T cell samples. Produced via immunoSEQ multiplex PCR; TCRdb's table is partial and in-frame only. Of some 170,000 clones listed, more than 60% were seen once; the top ten hold about 0.1%. Sorting with CD45RO/CCR7/CD25/CD127/CD95/CD27 yielded naive, central memory, regulatory and stem-like memory CD4+ cells.

J is TRBJ2-5 and V is TRBV2; possibly TRBD1 for D (6 bases). The sequence was obtained from a man aged 25-45 years with type 1 diabetes. The sample taken for sequencing was naive CD4+ T cells from blood. The DNA for the CDR3 is TGTGCCAGCAGCCGACAGGTCCAAGAGACCCAGTACTTC. Translation gives CASSRQVQETQYF.